Sequencing of this T cell receptor (beta chain) was carried out in a study of T cell changes during pregnancy in multiple sclerosis. The germline gives CDR1 LGHNA, CDR2 YNFKEQ. Unmatched junction bases numbered 6, after V lost 4 bases and J lost 7 bases. CDR3 length equals 14 residues. Clones were read by immunoSEQ multiplex PCR, and TCRdb kept only the in-frame ones, dropping some. The repertoire consists of 99,000 or so clones, with around 93% occurring once and the leading ten covering roughly 0.95%. This TCR came from a female donor with multiple sclerosis, enrolled in a pregnancy study. The gene calls are TRBV4-2 and TRBJ2-1, with TRBD2 matching 8 bases. The input for sequencing was peripheral blood, taken after pregnancy. CDR3 sequence: CASSRGLASNEQFF. CDR3 bases: TGTGCCAGCAGCCGCGGACTAGCCTCTAATGAGCAGTTCTTC.